These 15 T cell receptor beta chains share one sample of origin, sequenced in a study of identical twins. TCRdb passed the 5' RACE reads through MiXCR, listing each CDR3 protein once. Among around 370,000 distinct CDR3 sequences listed, approximately 8.8% were seen once. The sample taken for sequencing was naive T cells sorted from blood. These receptors were taken from a woman aged 45 to 65 in good health.

About this clonotype itself: Without the conserved terminal phenylalanine or tryptophan, this CDR3 likely stems from a read error. The rearrangement uses TRBV20-1 and TRBJ2-5; D call uncertain. This CDR3 region has 12 residues. Germline CDR1 and CDR2: DFQATT and SNEGSKA (reference sequence). V lost 3 bases and J 2 bases, leaving 7 bases between the germline ends. CDR3 nucleotide sequence: TGCAGTGCTAGGAAGGAACAAGAGACCCAGTACCTC. Its translation is CSARKEQETQYL.

This clonotype has a count of ten or more. The chain employs TRBV2 and TRBJ2-5, with a tentative D call TRBD2 (6 bases). The CDR3 covers 14 residues. The germline V gene has CDR1 SNHLY and CDR2 FYNNEI. Trimming removed 8 bases at V and 3 bases at J, with 16 bases between. For the CDR3, the DNA is TGTGCCAGCGAGGGACGGGGACTTAAAGAGACCCAGTACTTC. Protein sequence: CASEGRGLKETQYF.

The CDR3 nucleotides read TGTGCCAGCAGCCTACTGACAGGGGGCCCAGAGACCCAGTACTTC. Protein: CASSLLTGGPETQYF. The chain employs TRBV7-9 and TRBJ2-5; 10 nucleotides align to TRBD1. Germline V gives CDR1 SEHNR, CDR2 FQNEAQ (reference sequence). J gave up 4 bases and V 5 bases, and 7 bases lay outside the gene matches. This CDR3 has 15 residues.

This clonotype was seen repeatedly, ten times or more. V is TRBV7-8 and J is TRBJ1-3; D is unclear. V was cut by 1 base and J by 3 bases, with 10 bases left in between. The CDR3 runs 15 residues. Germline lookup yields CDR1 SGHVS and CDR2 FQNEAQ. This chain's CDR3 is CASSLDRGIGNTIYF. For the CDR3, the DNA is TGTGCCAGCAGCTTAGATCGGGGTATTGGAAACACCATATATTTT.

V is TRBV18 and J is TRBJ1-1; D is unclear. The CDR3 totals 16 residues. The germline CDR1 and CDR2 sequences are KGHSH and LQKENI. Trimming took off 1 base at V and 5 bases at J, with 17 bases between the two ends. CDR3 residues: CASSPREAGRLTEAFF. In DNA form, the CDR3 reads TGTGCCAGCTCACCACGTGAAGCAGGCCGCTTGACTGAAGCTTTCTTT.

This chain's CDR3 is CASSIDFPGGSNQPQHF. In nucleotides, the CDR3 is TGTGCCAGTAGTATAGATTTCCCAGGGGGAAGCAATCAGCCCCAGCATTTT. The V call is TRBV19, the J call TRBJ1-5; 7 bases match TRBD1. The CDR3 runs to 17 residues. Germline V CDR1 and CDR2: LNHDA, SQIVND (reference sequence). The junction had 6 bases not matched to a gene; V was cut back by 0 bases and J by 1 base.

This chain joins TRBV10-2 and TRBJ2-7; 7 nucleotides align to TRBD2. The trim removed 9 bases at V and 7 bases at J, leaving 12 bases unmatched. CDR1 is WSHSY and CDR2 is SAAADI in the germline V gene. The length of the CDR3 is 13 residues. The CDR3 region has the DNA TGCGCCAGTCTAGCGGTACCCCCTCGGGAGCAGTACTTC. It codes for CASLAVPPREQYF.

The chain carries TRBV7-9 and TRBJ2-1, with TRBD1 identical over 7 bases. The CDR3 has 13 residues. V trimming: 5 bases; J trimming: 5 bases; junction bases outside the gene matches: 3. The V gene's germline CDR1 is SEHNR and CDR2 FQNEAQ (reference sequence). CDR3 sequence reads: CASSRGTDNEQFF. CDR3 sequence (DNA): TGTGCCAGCAGCCGTGGGACAGACAATGAGCAGTTCTTC.

This clonotype was seen many times. The J gene is TRBJ2-3, the V gene TRBV29-1, with D uncertain. This CDR3 has 12 residues. The V gene lost 4 bases and the J gene lost 0 bases, with 5 bases spanning the gap. Germline V gene sequence: CDR1 SQVTM, CDR2 ANQGSEA. DNA for the CDR3: TGCAGCGTTGTTAGAAGCACAGATACGCAGTATTTT. This gives the protein CSVVRSTDTQYF.

The chain combines TRBV4-1 with TRBJ2-3, with 16 bases identical to TRBD2. The CDR3 spans 20 residues. In germline, CDR1 is MGHRA, CDR2 YSYEKL. J gave up 6 bases and V 3 bases, and 15 bases lay outside the gene matches. Here the CDR3 reads CASSHVEGGLAGGPEDTQYF. CDR3 coding DNA: TGCGCCAGCAGCCACGTAGAGGGGGGACTAGCGGGAGGGCCGGAGGATACGCAGTATTTT.

This sequence joins TRBV12-5 and TRBJ2-7; 11 bases fit TRBD2. CDR1 LGHNT and CDR2 FRNRAP come from the germline V gene. Trimming at V came to 3 bases and at J to 7 bases, leaving 8 bases not matched to a gene. This CDR3 comprises 15 residues. The CDR3 nucleotides are TGTGCTAGTGGTTTCACTAGCGGGAGATTAAGGGAGCAGTACGTC. Translation: CASGFTSGRLREQYV.

The table lists this clonotype with a few counts. The chain has TRBV5-1 and TRBJ2-3; D remains ambiguous. Looked up from germline, CDR1 is SGHRS and CDR2 is YFSETQ. This CDR3 is 18 amino acids long. With 0 bases removed from V and 0 bases from J, the gap between germline ends came to 17 bases. The CDR3 here is CASSLASRQSPSTDTQYF. The CDR3 nucleotides are TGCGCCAGCAGCTTGGCCTCAAGACAATCTCCTAGCACAGATACGCAGTATTTT.

Many counts were recorded for this clonotype. The V and J genes are TRBV30 and TRBJ2-5; D gene uncertain. Germline V lookup: CDR1 GTSNPN, CDR2 SVGIG (reference sequence). The CDR3 has 12 amino acids. CDR3 loop: CASAPFQETQYF. CDR3 DNA sequence: TGTGCGTCTGCACCGTTCCAAGAGACCCAGTACTTC.

This clonotype was picked up a small number of times. This chain connects TRBV7-9 to TRBJ2-1; D tentatively fits TRBD1 or TRBD2 (5 bases each). V gave up 1 base and J gave up 4 bases, with 11 bases separating them. Germline loops: CDR1 SEHNR, CDR2 FQNEAQ (reference sequence). The CDR3 runs to 15 residues. This CDR3 is CASSLGGILYNEQFF. The DNA of the CDR3 is TGTGCCAGCAGCTTAGGGGGGATACTTTACAATGAGCAGTTCTTC.

The rearrangement joins TRBV6-2 or TRBV6-3 to TRBJ2-7; the match to TRBD2 covers 13 bases. Losses at the gene ends were 0 bases for V and 2 bases for J; bases not matched to a gene: 7. Germline lookup yields CDR1 MNHEY and CDR2 SVGEGT. The CDR3 is made up of 18 amino acids. This chain's CDR3 is CASSYSTSGRTYTYEQYF. The CDR3 nucleotides read TGTGCCAGCAGTTACTCGACTAGCGGGAGGACCTATACCTACGAGCAGTACTTC.